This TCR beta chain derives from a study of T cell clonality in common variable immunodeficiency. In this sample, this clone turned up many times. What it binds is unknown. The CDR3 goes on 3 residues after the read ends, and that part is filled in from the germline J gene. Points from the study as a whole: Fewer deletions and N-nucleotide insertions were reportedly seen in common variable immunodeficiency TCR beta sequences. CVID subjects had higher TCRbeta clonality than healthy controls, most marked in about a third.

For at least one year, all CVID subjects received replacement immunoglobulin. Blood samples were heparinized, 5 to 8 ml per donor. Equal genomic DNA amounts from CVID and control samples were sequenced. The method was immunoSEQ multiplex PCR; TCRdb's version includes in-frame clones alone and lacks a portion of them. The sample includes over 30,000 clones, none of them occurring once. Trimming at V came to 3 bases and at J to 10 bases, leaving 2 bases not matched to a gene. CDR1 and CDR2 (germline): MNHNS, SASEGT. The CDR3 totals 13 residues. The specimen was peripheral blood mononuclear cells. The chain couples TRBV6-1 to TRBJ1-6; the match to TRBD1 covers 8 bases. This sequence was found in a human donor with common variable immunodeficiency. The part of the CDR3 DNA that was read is TGTGCCAGCAGTGAGACAGGGGTCTCACCC. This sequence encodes CASSETGVSP. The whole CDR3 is CASSETGVSPLHF.